One and the same sample provided the 5 T cell receptor beta chains below, sequenced in a study of cytomegalovirus exposure and HLA in healthy donors. In the PCR, 60 Vbeta and 13 Jbeta primers were used. TCRdb's table, derived via immunoSEQ multiplex PCR, lists solely in-frame clones and lacks some. Here the sample spans 130,000 to 150,000 clones, roughly 80% being singletons. Sequencing input: PBMCs. Source of these receptors: a man between 40 and 49 years old in good health and CMV-seropositive.

This clone has just one count. CDR3 protein: CASSYTINQPQHF. The CDR3 region has the DNA TGTGCCAGCAGCTATACTATAAATCAGCCCCAGCATTTT. This rearrangement joins TRBV7-2 to TRBJ1-5, with D unresolved. Germline assignment: CDR1 SGHTA and CDR2 FQGNSA. The CDR3 runs to 13 residues. Deletions cut 4 bases from V and 4 bases from J, with 8 bases between.

The rearrangement links TRBV7-8 to TRBJ2-7; weak D call: TRBD2 (6 bases). Trimming cost V 1 base and J 2 bases, with 15 bases left between them. The CDR3 is 16 amino acids. CDR1 SGHVS and CDR2 FQNEAQ come from the germline V gene. The CDR3 protein is CASSLDGRPGPYEQYF. Written as DNA, the CDR3 is TGTGCCAGCAGCTTAGACGGGAGACCCGGCCCCTACGAGCAGTACTTC.

J is TRBJ2-5 and V is TRBV5-6; 7 nucleotides line up with TRBD1. CDR1 and CDR2 (germline): SGHDT, YYEEEE. CDR3 length: 15 residues. The V gene end was trimmed by 0 bases and the J gene end by 1 base; junction bases not matched to a gene: 3. The DNA for the CDR3 is TGTGCCAGCAGCTTGGGGGACAGCCTCCAAGAGACCCAGTACTTC. Translating gives CASSLGDSLQETQYF.

V usage is TRBV29-1 and J usage is TRBJ2-2, with D possibly matching TRBD2 (6 bases). Trimming stripped 4 bases from V and 4 bases from J, with 10 bases between. From germline, CDR1 is SQVTM and CDR2 ANQGSEA. CDR3 size: 13 residues. The DNA of the CDR3 is TGCAGCGTTGGAAGGGGAGGCACCGGGGAGCTGTTTTTT. Protein product: CSVGRGGTGELFF.

This clone has a single count. The chain carries TRBV19 and TRBJ2-7, with 8 bases lining up with TRBD1. Unmatched junction bases numbered 0, after V lost 3 bases and J lost 2 bases. Germline CDR1 reads LNHDA; CDR2 reads SQIVND (reference sequence). The CDR3 totals 13 residues. CDR3 region: CASSMTGAYEQYF. The CDR3 nucleotides are TGTGCCAGTAGTATGACAGGGGCCTACGAGCAGTACTTC.